The next 5 T cell receptor beta chains were all read from a single sample in a study of blood T cells in healthy people across ages. Primed by a sample-barcoded 5' primer and a J-beta primer mix, a second PCR proceeded for about 6 to 11 cycles. TCRdb reprocessed the 5' RACE reads with MiXCR, giving one entry per CDR3 protein. The sample contains about 800,000 distinct CDR3 sequences, 55% to 70% of which appear only once. The sequenced sample consisted of blood. The receptors stem from a man aged 25 to 40 in good health.

The chain combines TRBV27 with TRBJ2-5; the D gene is possibly TRBD2 (7 bases). Trimming cost V 2 bases and J 5 bases, with 12 bases left between them. The CDR3 sequence is 14 residues long. Germline V gene data show CDR1 as MNHEY and CDR2 as SMNVEV (reference sequence). CDR3 sequence: CASSLGGAWETQYF. The DNA of the CDR3 is TGTGCCAGCAGTTTAGGGGGGGCCTGGGAGACCCAGTACTTC.

V gene TRBV4-3 combines with J gene TRBJ2-1; no clear D gene. Germline CDR1 is LGHNA and CDR2 is YSLEER. The ends were cut back, 0 bases at V and 0 bases at J, with 12 bases in the middle. The CDR3 runs to 17 residues. The CDR3 loop is CASSQDPGRSSYNEQFF. The CDR3 region has the DNA TGCGCCAGCAGCCAAGATCCGGGCAGGAGCTCCTACAATGAGCAGTTCTTC.

The V call is TRBV9, the J call TRBJ2-1; tentative D call: TRBD2 (6 bases). CDR1 is SGDLS and CDR2 is YYNGEE in the germline V gene. The CDR3 contains 15 residues. V lost 4 bases, J lost 4 bases, and 15 bases lay in between. As DNA, the CDR3 is TGTGCCAGCAGCATCGGAGGGCCGGGTTACAATGAGCAGTTCTTC. It is translated as CASSIGGPGYNEQFF.

On this clonotype itself: Possible read error: a much larger clone is one base away. The chain has TRBV20-1 and TRBJ2-5; TRBD2 is a possible D gene (6 bases). In germline, CDR1 is DFQATT, CDR2 SNEGSKA (reference sequence). Trimming took 7 bases from V and 11 from J, leaving 23 bases between them. This CDR3 is built from 13 residues. As DNA, the CDR3 is TGCAGTGAGGGACTCTTGATACTCAATGAGCAGTACTTC. Its translation is CSEGLLILNEQYF.

This chain uses TRBV3-1 with TRBJ1-2; 8 bases align to TRBD1. The ends lost 1 base at V and 7 bases at J; junction bases unmatched: 5. Germline V CDR1 and CDR2: LGHDT, YNNKEL (reference sequence). The CDR3 spans 14 residues. The CDR3 nucleotides read TGTGCCAGCAGCCAAGGACAGGGGACTGGTGGCTACACCTTC. Encoded protein: CASSQGQGTGGYTF.